Each of the 29 T cell receptor beta chains below was sequenced from the same sample in a study of blood T cells in healthy people across ages. The second PCR ran about 6 to 11 cycles with a sample-barcoded 5' primer and J-beta primers. TCRdb reanalysed the 5' RACE reads using MiXCR and keeps one entry per CDR3 protein. There are approximately 900,000 distinct CDR3 sequences in the sample; roughly 28% occur only once, and roughly a tenth lies in the top ten. These data also formed part of another study, on T cells of mothers and their children.

The sequenced sample consisted of blood. The receptors were gathered from a woman aged 35 to 49 in good health.

V and J are TRBV20-1 and TRBJ2-1; the match to TRBD2 covers 10 bases. This CDR3 has 14 residues. V trimming: 4 bases; J trimming: 4 bases; junction bases outside the gene matches: 4. CDR1 and CDR2 (germline): DFQATT, SNEGSKA (reference sequence). The CDR3 is CSAIQREGYNEQFF. CDR3 DNA sequence: TGCAGTGCTATTCAGCGGGAGGGATACAATGAGCAGTTCTTC.

This clonotype was recorded many times. The J gene is TRBJ2-3, the V gene TRBV11-2; D is unresolved. Germline V gene sequence: CDR1 SGHAT, CDR2 FQNNGV. CDR3 length: 16 amino acids. Trimming removed 2 bases from V and 4 bases from J, with 16 bases in between. CDR3 bases: TGTGCCAGCAGCTTATATGGACGGCAGAGCCCAGATACGCAGTATTTT. As protein: CASSLYGRQSPDTQYF.

A remark on this clonotype: One end of the junction does not line up with germline, which may come from a read error. The chain carries TRBV15 and TRBJ2-1, with TRBD1 matching over 8 bases. The CDR3 runs to 14 residues. CDR1 and CDR2 from the germline V gene are LNHNV and YYDKDF (reference sequence). The CDR3 coding sequence is TGTGCCACCAGCCTCGACAGGGGTAACAATGAGCAGGTCTTC. Its translation is CATSLDRGNNEQVF.

This clonotype was observed at least ten times. This chain uses TRBV28 with TRBJ2-7, with 10 bases matching TRBD2. CDR1 MDHEN and CDR2 SYDVKM come from the germline V gene. This CDR3 comprises 16 residues. V trimming: 2 bases; J trimming: 7 bases; junction bases outside the gene matches: 11. The chain's CDR3 is CASSLLPPAGGLEQYF. CDR3 coding DNA: TGTGCCAGCAGTTTACTCCCGCCAGCGGGGGGGTTAGAGCAGTACTTC.

The gene calls are TRBV28 and TRBJ2-7; possible D gene TRBD1, 5 bases. The germline V gene encodes CDR1 MDHEN and CDR2 SYDVKM. This CDR3 comprises 12 residues. V was shortened by 3 bases and J by 6 bases, with 9 bases between the two germline ends. CDR3 sequence reads: CASSFTQGEQYF. The CDR3 DNA sequence: TGTGCCAGCAGTTTTACTCAGGGCGAGCAGTACTTC.

Turning to this clonotype: With a much larger clone just one base away, this may be a read error. Since no conserved phenylalanine or tryptophan closes the CDR3, a read error is the likely cause. J is TRBJ1-2 and V is TRBV20-1; no definite D call. This CDR3 contains 10 residues. V was shortened by 8 bases and J by 6 bases, with 10 bases between the two germline ends. Germline V lookup: CDR1 DFQATT, CDR2 SNEGSKA (reference sequence). The CDR3 spells CSFGEDGYTL. The CDR3 bases are TGCAGTTTCGGTGAGGATGGCTACACCCTC.

This clonotype has at least ten counts. The V and J genes are TRBV10-3 and TRBJ2-7; 11 nucleotides line up with TRBD2. This CDR3 comprises 15 residues. Germline V lookup: CDR1 ENHRY, CDR2 SYGVKD. V was clipped by 6 bases and J by 1 base; unmatched bases: 5. The CDR3 reads CAIRELAGASYEQYF. Written as DNA, the CDR3 is TGTGCCATCAGGGAACTAGCGGGGGCTTCCTACGAGCAGTACTTC.

The chain carries TRBV12-3 or TRBV12-4 and TRBJ1-2; D call uncertain. V lost 4 bases to trimming and J lost 4 bases, with 13 bases between them. The CDR3 is 14 amino acids. DNA for the CDR3: TGTGCCAGCAGTTCCCCGGGGTACCTCTATGGCTACACCTTC. It is translated as CASSSPGYLYGYTF.

This clonotype was found a few times. The V and J genes are TRBV2 and TRBJ1-5, with TRBD1 matching 10 bases. CDR3 length: 16 residues. Losses at the gene ends were 4 bases for V and 0 bases for J; bases not matched to a gene: 3. Germline V CDR1 and CDR2: SNHLY, FYNNEI. The CDR3 loop reads CASSARTGGSNQPQHF. The CDR3 nucleotides read TGTGCCAGCAGTGCCCGGACAGGGGGTAGCAATCAGCCCCAGCATTTT.

On this clonotype itself: A much larger clonotype is one base distant, so this may be a read error. The rearrangement joins TRBV7-3 to TRBJ2-6; D is possibly TRBD1 (5 bases). The CDR3 consists of 17 residues. Germline V gives CDR1 SGHTA, CDR2 FQGTGA. The CDR3 protein is CASSSMGTGSGASVLTF. The CDR3 DNA is TGTGCCAGCAGCTCTATGGGCACCGGCTCTGGGGCCAGCGTCCTGACTTTC.

The chain carries TRBV5-1 and TRBJ2-6; D gene unclear. Trimming pared 0 bases from V and 4 bases from J, leaving 14 bases between. This CDR3 has 17 residues. CDR1 and CDR2 (germline): SGHRS, YFSETQ. For the CDR3, the DNA is TGCGCCAGCAGCTTGGAGGTATTCCCCACCGGGGCCAACGTCCTGACTTTC. Translated: CASSLEVFPTGANVLTF.

Ten or more counts support this clonotype. V is TRBV6-5 and J is TRBJ1-2; 12 bases line up with TRBD1. The V gene end was trimmed by 6 bases and the J gene end by 8 bases; junction bases not matched to a gene: 10. This CDR3 has 15 residues. Germline CDR1 is MNHEY and CDR2 is SVGAGI. In DNA, the CDR3 is TGTGCCAGCAGGGAGCCGGGACAGGGGGCGTTAGGCTACACCTTC. It translates to CASREPGQGALGYTF.

This clonotype was recorded at least ten times. CDR3 region: CSATRTMDGYTF. The CDR3, as DNA: TGCAGTGCTACCCGGACTATGGATGGCTACACCTTC. The gene calls are TRBV20-1 and TRBJ1-2; D ambiguous. V was clipped by 4 bases and J by 6 bases, with 12 bases between them. This CDR3 is built from 12 residues. Per germline, CDR1 DFQATT and CDR2 SNEGSKA (reference sequence).

The chain recombines TRBV29-1 with TRBJ2-1, with 10 bases that match TRBD2. The CDR3 runs 16 residues. Germline CDR1 reads SQVTM; CDR2 reads ANQGSEA. V shed 4 bases and J 4 bases; nucleotides not matched to a gene: 10. CDR3 nucleotides: TGCAGCGTTGGCCTAGCGGGGGCCAGAATTTACAATGAGCAGTTCTTC. The encoded protein is CSVGLAGARIYNEQFF.

The chain recombines TRBV15 with TRBJ2-3; possibly TRBD1 for D (6 bases). With 3 bases removed from V and 0 bases from J, the gap between germline ends came to 13 bases. The germline V gene has CDR1 LNHNV and CDR2 YYDKDF (reference sequence). The CDR3 is 16 amino acids. The CDR3 is CATSSRDRLSTDTQYF. CDR3 in DNA: TGTGCCACCAGCAGTCGTGACAGGTTAAGCACAGATACGCAGTATTTT.

This clonotype has at least ten counts. CDR3 region: CASSPPLANEQFF. The CDR3 DNA follows: TGTGCCAGCAGTCCTCCACTAGCGAATGAGCAGTTCTTC. The chain links TRBV12-3 or TRBV12-4 to TRBJ2-1; TRBD2 matches 7 bases. Trimming cost V 5 bases and J 7 bases; bases outside gene matches: 5. This CDR3 spans 13 amino acids.

This chain uses TRBV12-3 or TRBV12-4 with TRBJ2-4; 7 nucleotides match TRBD1. Matching the DNA end better, TRBJ2-7 makes the J call doubtful. The CDR3 is made up of 13 amino acids. CDR3 nucleotide sequence: TGTGCCAGCAGTATACGACAGGGTGGCGAGCAGTACTTC. Protein: CASSIRQGGEQYF.

The chain joins TRBV25-1 to TRBJ1-1, with D tentatively TRBD1 (6 bases). From germline, CDR1 is MGHDK and CDR2 SYGVNS. Trimming pared 6 bases from V and 10 bases from J, leaving 12 bases between. The CDR3 length is 11 residues. Here the CDR3 DNA reads TGTGCCAGCAGGGACAGTACATCAGCTTTCTTT. Its protein is CASRDSTSAFF.

The table lists this clonotype with many counts. The rearrangement joins TRBV12-3 or TRBV12-4 to TRBJ2-3, with 14 bases fitting TRBD2. The CDR3 sequence is 20 residues long. V dropped 1 base and J dropped 4; count of bases not matched to a gene: 13. The CDR3 loop reads CASSLVLGMGTSGGSDTQYF. As DNA, the CDR3 is TGTGCCAGCAGTTTAGTCCTGGGGATGGGGACTAGCGGGGGTTCAGATACGCAGTATTTT.

The genes are TRBV30 and TRBJ2-7; unclear D gene. CDR1 and CDR2 from the germline V gene are GTSNPN and SVGIG (reference sequence). V dropped 0 bases and J dropped 5 bases, with 11 bases sitting between them. The CDR3 covers 13 residues. The CDR3 protein is CAWSVFRRDEQYF. As DNA, the CDR3 is TGTGCCTGGAGTGTTTTCAGAAGGGACGAGCAGTACTTC.

This clonotype was observed a handful of times. The chain has TRBV20-1 and TRBJ2-2; D is possibly TRBD2 (7 bases). Germline lookup yields CDR1 DFQATT and CDR2 SNEGSKA (reference sequence). The length of the CDR3 is 13 residues. Trimming left V 5 bases short and J 7 bases short, with 14 bases between. The CDR3 loop reads CSALRGAGGELFF. The CDR3 DNA follows: TGCAGTGCTCTCCGGGGGGCCGGCGGGGAGCTGTTTTTT.

This clonotype was observed a handful of times. The chain combines TRBV24-1 with TRBJ2-5; 13 nucleotides match TRBD2. V lost 10 bases and J lost 2; bases outside the gene matches: 6. Germline-derived CDR1 and CDR2 are KGHDR and SFDVKD. The CDR3 has 15 residues. The CDR3 DNA reads as TGTGCCACTATGGGACTAGCGGGGAGACAAGAGACCCAGTACTTC. Translating gives CATMGLAGRQETQYF.

This clonotype showed up just a few times. The rearrangement uses TRBV20-1 and TRBJ2-7; 7 bases are shared with TRBD2. This CDR3 comprises 18 residues. Unmatched junction bases numbered 16, after V lost 0 bases and J lost 2 bases. The germline CDR1 and CDR2 sequences are DFQATT and SNEGSKA (reference sequence). CDR3 sequence: CSARDPALPAGMTYEQYF. CDR3 nucleotide sequence: TGCAGTGCTAGAGATCCAGCACTTCCAGCGGGGATGACCTACGAGCAGTACTTC.

In its sample, this clonotype was seen once. A single base separates this from a much larger clone, so it may be a read error. V is TRBV28 and J is TRBJ2-1; the match to TRBD2 covers 8 bases. The CDR3 has 15 residues. Unmatched junction bases numbered 5, after V lost 4 bases and J lost 3 bases. Germline loops: CDR1 MDHEN, CDR2 SYDVKM. The CDR3 reads CASSSGGAIYNEQFF. In DNA form, the CDR3 reads TGTGCCAGCAGTTCCGGGGGGGCCATCTACAATGAGCAGTTCTTC.

The chain couples TRBV27 to TRBJ1-1, with D unclear. Deletions cut 3 bases from V and 3 bases from J, with 11 bases between. Looked up from germline, CDR1 is MNHEY and CDR2 is SMNVEV (reference sequence). This CDR3 has 14 residues. Here the CDR3 reads CASSFGGPDTEAFF. The DNA of the CDR3 is TGTGCCAGCAGTTTTGGTGGGCCGGACACTGAAGCTTTCTTT.

This clonotype is labeled as medium-sized (0.01 to 0.1%). The gene calls are TRBV5-1 and TRBJ2-7; D tentatively fits TRBD1 or TRBD2 (5 bases each). Germline assignment: CDR1 SGHRS and CDR2 YFSETQ. The CDR3 is made up of 12 amino acids. V dropped 7 bases and J dropped 1 base, with 9 bases sitting between them. The CDR3 bases are TGCGCCAGCGGGGGACGGTCCTACGAGCAGTACTTC. Its translation: CASGGRSYEQYF.

This clonotype was seen at least ten times. This chain uses TRBV12-3 or TRBV12-4 with TRBJ1-2; D is perhaps TRBD1 (5 bases). This CDR3 spans 16 amino acids. Trimming cost V 6 bases and J 0 bases, with 17 bases left between them. The CDR3 sequence: CASRPTGTRANYGYTF. The CDR3 DNA is TGTGCCAGCAGACCCACGGGGACTCGAGCTAACTATGGCTACACCTTC.

This clonotype has a handful of counts. The chain couples TRBV6-2 or TRBV6-3 to TRBJ2-1, with 13 bases that match TRBD2. Trimming cost V 5 bases and J 2 bases; bases outside gene matches: 6. Germline-derived CDR1 and CDR2 are MNHEY and SVGEGT. The CDR3 totals 17 residues. The CDR3 loop reads CASSKLAGGPPYNEQFF. The DNA for the CDR3 is TGTGCCAGCAGTAAACTAGCGGGGGGGCCTCCCTACAATGAGCAGTTCTTC.

Turning to this clonotype: This may arise from a read error, as a much more abundant clone is one base away. The chain combines TRBV7-2 with TRBJ2-3, with unresolved D. The CDR3 is 14 amino acids. Germline-derived CDR1 and CDR2 are SGHTA and FQGNSA. The germline V and J ends were trimmed by 0 bases and 2 bases, with 6 bases remaining between them. DNA for the CDR3: TGTGCCAGCAGCTTAGCGCGACTCACAGATACGCAGTATTTT. Translated, it gives CASSLARLTDTQYF.